These 32 T cell receptor beta chains share one sample of origin, sequenced in a study of blood T cell repertoires in COVID-19. Data came from immunoSEQ multiplex PCR; TCRdb stores just in-frame clones and leaves some out. The table has 80,000 to 95,000 clones, roughly 82% seen once; the top ten hold 20%. Sequenced: peripheral blood. These receptor sequences come from a woman aged 80 or over with active or convalescent COVID-19.

The count of this clone is one. This sequence joins TRBV6-4 and TRBJ1-6, with 7 bases that match TRBD1. The CDR3 is made up of 14 amino acids. CDR1 is MRHNA and CDR2 is SNTAGT in the germline V gene. The V gene end was trimmed by 5 bases and the J gene end by 8 bases; junction bases not matched to a gene: 6. CDR3 loop: CASSKGGEDSPLHF. The CDR3 region has the DNA TGTGCCAGCAGTAAAGGGGGCGAGGATTCACCCCTCCACTTT.

This clone was seen only a few times. The rearrangement uses TRBV4-1 and TRBJ1-3; D gene ambiguous. V dropped 4 bases and J dropped 0 bases, with 10 bases sitting between them. The germline gives CDR1 MGHRA, CDR2 YSYEKL. The CDR3 runs 15 residues. The CDR3 loop is CASSRPQDSGNTIYF. CDR3 coding DNA: TGCGCCAGCAGCCGTCCCCAGGACTCTGGAAACACCATATATTTT.

This clone was observed a handful of times. This chain connects TRBV7-6 to TRBJ2-7; TRBD1 is a possible D gene (5 bases). There are 13 residues in the CDR3. The V gene lost 6 bases and the J gene lost 7 bases, with 16 bases spanning the gap. From germline, CDR1 is SGHVS and CDR2 FNYEAQ. CDR3 amino acids: CASSYHQGWEQYF. CDR3 sequence (DNA): TGTGCCAGCAGTTATCACCAGGGTTGGGAGCAGTACTTC.

This chain connects TRBV15 to TRBJ1-6, with a possible D match to TRBD1 (5 bases). The V gene's germline CDR1 is LNHNV and CDR2 YYDKDF (reference sequence). This CDR3 comprises 15 residues. The ends were cut back, 0 bases at V and 8 bases at J, with 11 bases in the middle. CDR3 protein: CATSREAGYDSPLHF. The DNA for the CDR3 is TGTGCCACCAGCAGAGAGGCAGGGTATGATTCACCCCTCCACTTT.

The chain employs TRBV6-5 and TRBJ1-2; 7 bases align to TRBD1. The CDR3 totals 12 residues. Germline lookup yields CDR1 MNHEY and CDR2 SVGAGI. The V segment lost 7 bases and the J segment 4 bases; nucleotides outside the gene matches: 3. The CDR3: CASTRQGYGYTF. The CDR3 DNA sequence: TGTGCCAGCACCCGACAGGGCTATGGCTACACCTTC.

The rearrangement joins TRBV6-5 to TRBJ1-1; the match to TRBD1 covers 9 bases. Germline-derived CDR1 and CDR2 are MNHEY and SVGAGI. The CDR3 length is 15 residues. Trimming removed 5 bases from V and 11 bases from J; junction bases left unmatched: 15. The CDR3 nucleotides are TGTGCCAGCAGTCGGTGGACAGGGGACGCCGTGAAGGCTTTCTTT. Its protein product is CASSRWTGDAVKAFF.

The chain employs TRBV19 and TRBJ1-5; unclear D gene. This CDR3 spans 14 amino acids. CDR1 LNHDA and CDR2 SQIVND come from the germline V gene (reference sequence). Between the trimmed V and J ends, which lost 1 base and 5 bases, there was a span of 9 bases. The CDR3 DNA reads as TGTGCCAGTAGTATAGGCGCAGAGGATCAGCCCCAGCATTTT. Translated: CASSIGAEDQPQHF.

The gene calls are TRBV7-2 and TRBJ2-1, with 12 bases aligning to TRBD2. Germline CDR1 is SGHTA and CDR2 is FQGNSA. The CDR3 consists of 17 residues. V gave up 2 bases and J gave up 4 bases; unmatched junction bases: 6. CDR3 loop: CASSLMGTSGPYNEQFF. CDR3 coding DNA: TGTGCCAGCAGCTTAATGGGGACTAGCGGGCCGTACAATGAGCAGTTCTTC.

This clone was detected a few times. The CDR3 DNA reads TGTGCCAGCAGTGAAACGCCAGGGGCAAACTATGGCTACACCTTC. Amino acids: CASSETPGANYGYTF. The V and J genes are TRBV6-4 and TRBJ1-2, with D tentatively TRBD1 (6 bases). Trimming pared 3 bases from V and 2 bases from J, leaving 13 bases between. The CDR3 extends over 15 amino acids. Germline loops: CDR1 MRHNA, CDR2 SNTAGT.

DNA for the CDR3: TGTGCCAGCAGCGCGTATAATTCACAGGGGGGCTACACCTTC. Residues: CASSAYNSQGGYTF. The chain has TRBV9 and TRBJ1-2; TRBD1 matches at 7 bases. The CDR3 totals 14 residues. V dropped 3 bases and J dropped 8; count of bases not matched to a gene: 10. CDR1 and CDR2 from the germline V gene are SGDLS and YYNGEE.

The rearrangement links TRBV5-4 to TRBJ2-3; 10 bases are a match to TRBD1. Germline CDR1 reads SGHNT; CDR2 reads YYREEE (reference sequence). The trim removed 6 bases at V and 2 bases at J, leaving 12 bases unmatched. This CDR3 is built from 17 residues. The CDR3 region has the DNA TGTGCCAGCACCCTCCCTCCCGGGACAGGGGACACAGATACGCAGTATTTT. This gives the protein CASTLPPGTGDTDTQYF.

The V call is TRBV4-1, the J call TRBJ2-3, with D hard to call. The CDR3 length is 14 residues. Per the germline V gene, CDR1 is MGHRA and CDR2 is YSYEKL. Trimming left V 4 bases short and J 0 bases short, with 8 bases between. The CDR3 nucleotides read TGCGCCAGCAGCCCTGACACTAGCACAGATACGCAGTATTTT. This codes for CASSPDTSTDTQYF.

The chain joins TRBV9 to TRBJ1-4; 8 bases line up with TRBD1. The CDR3 sequence is 15 residues long. Trimming removed 0 bases from V and 3 bases from J; junction bases left unmatched: 1. Germline V gene sequence: CDR1 SGDLS, CDR2 YYNGEE. In DNA form, the CDR3 reads TGTGCCAGCAGCGTAGACAGGGGGGCTAATGAAAAACTGTTTTTT. As protein: CASSVDRGANEKLFF.

This sequence joins TRBV7-8 and TRBJ1-6; 7 nucleotides line up with TRBD1. The CDR3 has 15 residues. CDR1 is SGHVS and CDR2 is FQNEAQ in the germline V gene. With V trimmed by 3 bases and J by 9 bases, 8 bases remained unmatched. The CDR3 loop is CASSFGRGSGSPLHF. CDR3 sequence (DNA): TGTGCCAGCAGCTTCGGCAGGGGGTCGGGTTCACCCCTCCACTTT.

This chain joins TRBV19 and TRBJ2-2; possible D gene TRBD2, 6 bases. The CDR3 contains 14 residues. Trimming removed 2 bases at V and 5 bases at J, with 9 bases between. Germline V lookup: CDR1 LNHDA, CDR2 SQIVND (reference sequence). CDR3 amino acids: CASSIRGDTGELFF. The CDR3 nucleotides are TGTGCCAGTAGTATACGCGGGGATACCGGGGAGCTGTTTTTT.

This sequence joins TRBV20-1 and TRBJ1-1; unclear D gene. The CDR3 spans 16 residues. Trimming stripped 3 bases from V and 5 bases from J, with 22 bases between. CDR1 and CDR2 from the germline V gene are DFQATT and SNEGSKA (reference sequence). The CDR3 spells CSASQGVVTAGTEAFF. As DNA, the CDR3 is TGCAGTGCTAGTCAAGGAGTAGTTACCGCCGGGACTGAAGCTTTCTTT.

As concerns this clone: Distinct nucleotide sequences in the sample also encode this CDR3. CDR3 region: CASSPLQGTGNTIYF. CDR3 nucleotide sequence: TGTGCCAGCTCACCACTACAGGGAACTGGAAACACCATATATTTT. V usage is TRBV18 and J usage is TRBJ1-3; TRBD1 might be the D (6 bases). Trimming shortened V by 1 base and J by 2 bases, and 9 bases separated the two germline ends. In germline, CDR1 is KGHSH, CDR2 LQKENI. This CDR3 comprises 15 residues.

The V call is TRBV7-2, the J call TRBJ2-5; D may be TRBD1 (5 bases). The CDR3 is 14 residues long. Trimming stripped 1 base from V and 5 bases from J, with 11 bases between. Germline CDR1 reads SGHTA; CDR2 reads FQGNSA. The CDR3 spells CASSLEQVSETQYF. The CDR3 nucleotides read TGTGCCAGCAGCTTAGAACAGGTCTCTGAGACCCAGTACTTC. Full variable domain (remainder filled in from reference TRBV7-2 and TRBJ2-5): GAGVSQSPSNKVTEKGKDVELRCDPISGHTALYWYRQSLGQGLEFLIYFQGNSAPDKSGLPSDRFSAERTGGSVSTLTIQRTQQEDSAVYLCASSLEQVSETQYFGPGTRLLVL.

The chain uses TRBV2 and TRBJ1-4; tentative D call: TRBD1 (6 bases). The germline V and J ends were trimmed by 8 bases and 8 bases, with 21 bases remaining between them. Germline CDR1 is SNHLY and CDR2 is FYNNEI. The CDR3 has 15 residues. CDR3 protein: CASGETRGTGEKLFF. In nucleotides, the CDR3 is TGTGCCAGCGGGGAGACAAGGGGGACGGGAGAAAAACTGTTTTTT.

This clone was counted a single time. J is TRBJ1-4 and V is TRBV5-1; the match to TRBD1 covers 7 bases. Germline V gives CDR1 SGHRS, CDR2 YFSETQ. Losses at the gene ends were 4 bases for V and 0 bases for J; bases not matched to a gene: 6. CDR3 size: 16 residues. The CDR3, as DNA: TGCGCCAGCAGCCGACAGGGAATTGCAACTAATGAAAAACTGTTTTTT. This gives the protein CASSRQGIATNEKLFF.

The rearrangement uses TRBV5-5 and TRBJ2-1; the D gene is possibly TRBD2 (5 bases). The V gene lost 4 bases and the J gene lost 7 bases, with 12 bases spanning the gap. Germline CDR1 is SGHKS and CDR2 is YYEKEE (reference sequence). The CDR3 has 13 residues. The CDR3 here is CASSLGLGNEQFF. The CDR3 DNA reads as TGTGCCAGCAGCCTCGGACTGGGGAATGAGCAGTTCTTC.

This clone turned up a few times. V usage is TRBV9 and J usage is TRBJ2-3; 9 nucleotides align to TRBD1. The CDR3 length is 14 residues. Looked up from germline, CDR1 is SGDLS and CDR2 is YYNGEE. Trimming at V came to 7 bases and at J to 5 bases, leaving 8 bases not matched to a gene. CDR3 residues: CASGPGQGRDTQYF. The DNA for the CDR3 is TGTGCCAGCGGCCCGGGACAGGGCAGAGATACGCAGTATTTT.

V is TRBV7-8 and J is TRBJ2-7, with a possible D match to TRBD1 (6 bases). Trimming pared 2 bases from V and 1 base from J, leaving 24 bases between. The length of the CDR3 is 19 residues. Germline V gene lookup returns CDR1 SGHVS and CDR2 FQNEAQ. This CDR3 is CASSLLVSGSRGRSYEQYF. The CDR3 nucleotides are TGTGCCAGCAGCTTATTGGTGTCCGGGTCCAGGGGTAGATCCTACGAGCAGTACTTC.

The V call is TRBV5-1, the J call TRBJ2-5; 13 bases fit TRBD2. Germline V gives CDR1 SGHRS, CDR2 YFSETQ. The J segment lost 2 bases and the V segment lost 6 bases, leaving 7 bases of the junction unmatched. The CDR3 runs to 16 residues. CDR3 sequence reads: CASNTGTSGVQETQYF. CDR3 coding DNA: TGCGCCAGCAACACCGGGACTAGCGGGGTACAAGAGACCCAGTACTTC.

The V gene is TRBV10-3, the J gene TRBJ2-1; possibly TRBD2 for D (6 bases). Germline CDR1 reads ENHRY; CDR2 reads SYGVKD. The CDR3 length is 16 residues. V lost 3 bases, J lost 8 bases, and 20 bases lay in between. The CDR3 nucleotides read TGTGCCATCAGTGATTTCGCGCGGGGCGGAGGGGATGAGCAGTTCTTC. Its protein is CAISDFARGGGDEQFF.

The rearrangement links TRBV5-6 to TRBJ2-7; a possible D gene is TRBD1 (5 bases). The germline V and J ends were trimmed by 4 bases and 4 bases, with 18 bases remaining between them. Germline V lookup: CDR1 SGHDT, CDR2 YYEEEE. The CDR3 length is 15 residues. CDR3 bases: TGTGCCAGCAGCCCTTGGGGCACCGATCCATACGAGCAGTACTTC. Amino acids: CASSPWGTDPYEQYF.

V gene TRBV28 combines with J gene TRBJ2-5; 12 nucleotides match TRBD1. Germline V CDR1 and CDR2: MDHEN, SYDVKM. The CDR3 is 15 amino acids. The ends lost 4 bases at V and 5 bases at J; junction bases unmatched: 5. The CDR3 sequence: CASSSPGQGAETQYF. As DNA, the CDR3 is TGTGCCAGCAGTTCTCCGGGACAGGGGGCTGAGACCCAGTACTTC.

CDR3 nucleotides: TGTGCCAGCTCACAATTAGTCATTGCCGGGGAGCTGTTTTTT. Translated: CASSQLVIAGELFF. This sequence joins TRBV18 and TRBJ2-2; no firm D call. Germline values: CDR1 KGHSH, CDR2 LQKENI. The ends were cut back, 4 bases at V and 6 bases at J, with 12 bases in the middle. The CDR3 loop spans 14 amino acids.

This CDR3 reads CASSINLDNEQFF. The CDR3 DNA reads as TGTGCCAGTAGTATCAATCTAGACAATGAGCAGTTCTTC. V is TRBV19 and J is TRBJ2-1, with no clear D. This CDR3 is 13 amino acids long. CDR1 and CDR2 (germline): LNHDA, SQIVND (reference sequence). Trimming took off 3 bases at V and 5 bases at J, with 8 bases between the two ends.

The rearrangement joins TRBV5-8 to TRBJ1-1; D may be TRBD1 (5 bases). V lost 9 bases to trimming and J lost 6 bases, with 12 bases between them. Germline lookup yields CDR1 SGHTS and CDR2 YDEGEE. This CDR3 comprises 11 residues. CDR3 residues: CATLGRAEAFF. CDR3 DNA: TGTGCCACCCTGGGCAGGGCTGAAGCTTTCTTT.

There are a few counts of this clone. The chain uses TRBV7-9 and TRBJ2-1, with D possibly TRBD2 on 6 matching bases. V lost 5 bases to trimming and J lost 4 bases, with 15 bases between them. The CDR3 is made up of 15 amino acids. CDR1 SEHNR and CDR2 FQNEAQ come from the germline V gene (reference sequence). As DNA, the CDR3 is TGTGCCAGCAGCGGGTGGGCGGGGAATTACAATGAGCAGTTCTTC. This sequence encodes CASSGWAGNYNEQFF.

The gene calls are TRBV5-4 and TRBJ1-1; the D gene is possibly TRBD1 (6 bases). The CDR3 consists of 15 residues. Germline lookup yields CDR1 SGHNT and CDR2 YYREEE (reference sequence). V lost 5 bases, J lost 0 bases, and 14 bases lay in between. This CDR3 is CASSAGGDMNTEAFF. CDR3 DNA: TGTGCCAGCAGTGCCGGGGGGGACATGAACACTGAAGCTTTCTTT.